A single sample is the source of the 5 T cell receptor beta chains below, sequenced in a study of T cells in localized non-small cell lung cancer. Only in-frame clones appear in the TCRdb table, and some are missing; sequencing was by immunoSEQ multiplex PCR. Of 45,000 to 60,000 clones in the sample, around 80% were seen once. The starting material was PBMCs, obtained before any cancer treatment. All receptors come from a woman aged 40 to 75 with stage II lung adenocarcinoma.

The chain uses TRBV27 and TRBJ1-2, with D possibly being TRBD1 (5 bases). Germline-derived CDR1 and CDR2 are MNHEY and SMNVEV (reference sequence). Trimming stripped 7 bases from V and 8 bases from J, with 14 bases between. The CDR3 covers 12 residues. CDR3 loop: CASTSQGGGYTF. For the CDR3, the DNA is TGTGCCAGCACCTCCCAGGGTGGAGGCTACACCTTC.

The V and J genes are TRBV19 and TRBJ1-2; 7 bases fit TRBD1. CDR1 and CDR2 from the germline V gene are LNHDA and SQIVND (reference sequence). This CDR3 is 16 amino acids long. V lost 2 bases, J lost 8 bases, and 14 bases stayed unmatched. CDR3 amino acids: CASSIPSVRDSIGYTF. The CDR3 nucleotides are TGTGCCAGTAGTATACCTTCCGTCCGGGACAGTATAGGCTACACCTTC.

The V and J genes are TRBV14 and TRBJ1-2, with D hard to call. This CDR3 has 12 residues. V lost 4 bases, J lost 9 bases, and 12 bases lay in between. Per germline, CDR1 SGHDN and CDR2 FVKESK. In DNA, the CDR3 is TGTGCCAGCAGCCGAGAGACGGTTCGCTACACCTTC. This translates into CASSRETVRYTF.

This chain connects TRBV13 to TRBJ2-4, with 7 nucleotides matching TRBD1. Germline values: CDR1 PRHDT, CDR2 FYEKMQ (reference sequence). CDR3 length: 17 amino acids. Unmatched junction bases numbered 7, after V lost 1 base and J lost 1 base. The chain's CDR3 is CASSLAKTGLAKNIQYF. For the CDR3, the DNA is TGTGCCAGCAGCTTAGCCAAGACAGGGCTGGCCAAAAACATTCAGTACTTC.

This clone was found once. The chain links TRBV18 to TRBJ1-1; D ambiguous. V lost 3 bases, J lost 2 bases, and 10 bases lay in between. The CDR3 extends over 14 amino acids. CDR1 and CDR2 (germline): KGHSH, LQKENI. The CDR3 region is CASSPFADNTEAFF. The CDR3 region has the DNA TGTGCCAGCTCACCTTTTGCGGACAACACTGAAGCTTTCTTT.